Below, one T cell receptor beta chain is given with its context. Its antigen is currently not known. Per-base quality was not reported, and no clone a single base away is much larger than it. The germline V gene sets CDR1 to SGHRS and CDR2 to YFSETQ. V gives up 2 bases and J gives up 2 bases, and the segment between their germline ends measures 16 bases. The CDR3 spans 16 residues, from the cysteine through the phenylalanine. Only CDR3 DNA is held: 48 bases, read in frame from base 1. These data belong to a study of CD8 T cells in ankylosing spondylitis (dated by TCRdb to about 2017). As for the study more broadly: The study profiled T cell receptor beta repertoires in healthy donors and ankylosing spondylitis patients to find disease-linked TCR variants. The whole study cohort included 95 to 130 healthy donors and some 27 ankylosing spondylitis patients. Samples of peripheral blood were taken, and for ankylosing spondylitis patients, synovial fluid was collected as well. Results the study describes overall, beyond this receptor: Blood from ankylosing spondylitis patients appeared to be characterized by a TCR beta motif made up of several highly homologous amino acid variants. The disease-linked clones were reported to be significantly enriched in matched synovial fluid samples from ankylosing spondylitis patients. In peripheral blood, the disease-linked clones were found at relatively low frequencies and had a CD8+ phenotype. Some motif variants had previously been reported in the synovial fluid and blood of reactive arthritis patients, which suggests shared mechanisms of disease initiation.

Data came from an Illumina HiSeq 2500. TCR beta libraries were prepared by quantitative 5'-RACE with molecular barcodes. In the source study's methods: A new computational method based on a probabilistic model of VDJ rearrangement was used to identify disease-linked TCR variants. The public reads were quality trimmed at Q25 with fastp and then assembled into clones with MiXCR by TCRdb, keeping productive beta chains. Rows matching on CDR3 protein sequence are summarized as one entry with the most common DNA and genes. The V and J calls here are based on TCRdb, not the publication. This sample has about 450,000 distinct CDR3 sequences in its table, and roughly 27% of those were observed once. Clones ranked in the top ten supply 0.75% to 0.9% of the sample.

Material for sequencing was blood, either unsorted or a sorted T cell fraction (not recorded which). The receptor comes from a male donor with ankylosing spondylitis. The chain couples TRBV5-1 to TRBJ1-1, with TRBD1 as a weak D call on 5 bases. Read as DNA, the sequence is TGCGCCAGCAGCTTCCGGGACCCGGGGGATAACACTGAAGCTTTCTTT. It encodes CASSFRDPGDNTEAFF.